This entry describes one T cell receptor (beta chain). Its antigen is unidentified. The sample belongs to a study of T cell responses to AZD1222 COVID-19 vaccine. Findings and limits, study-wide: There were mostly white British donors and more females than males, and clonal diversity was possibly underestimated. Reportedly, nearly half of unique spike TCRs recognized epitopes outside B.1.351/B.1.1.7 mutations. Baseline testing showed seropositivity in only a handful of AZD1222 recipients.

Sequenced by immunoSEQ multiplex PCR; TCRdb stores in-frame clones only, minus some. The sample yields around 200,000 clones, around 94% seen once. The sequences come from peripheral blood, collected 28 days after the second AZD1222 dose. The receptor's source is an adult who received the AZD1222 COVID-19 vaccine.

The CDR3 reads CASWAGAFGETQYF. The CDR3 nucleotides read TGTGCCAGCTGGGCAGGGGCTTTCGGAGAGACCCAGTACTTC. The chain couples TRBV6-5 to TRBJ2-5; tentatively, D is TRBD1 (6 bases). Per the germline V gene, CDR1 is MNHEY and CDR2 is SVGAGI. CDR3 length: 14 residues. V was pared by 8 bases and J by 4 bases, with 17 bases between.